This TCR beta chain was recorded in a study of T cells in Graves' hyperthyroidism and ophthalmopathy (dated by TCRdb to about 2019). At the level of the whole study: Peripheral blood was sampled at the time of initial diagnosis, prior to any treatment. To identify TCR V-J signatures that set the groups apart, the researchers used a discovery cohort of 100 patients, made up of 40 to 45 with Graves' ophthalmopathy and 57 with stable Graves' hyperthyroidism. Prospective prediction of ophthalmopathy was tested in an independent validation cohort consisting of 18 to 20 hyperthyroidism patients and approximately 16 patients who later progressed to ophthalmopathy. For training and testing, the roughly 97 patients in the discovery cohort were randomly divided in a 7:3 ratio. In addition, the study compared T-cell repertoires in thyroid tissue and in blood from five to seven Graves' hyperthyroidism patients. After sampling, hyperthyroidism patients received methimazole starting at 30 mg daily, and ophthalmopathy patients received high-dose intravenous methylprednisolone. The paper describes TCR Vbeta CDR3 sequencing of 140 or so peripheral blood samples, made up of 43 ophthalmopathy patients, more than 70 hyperthyroidism patients and 17 progressor patients.

The TCR beta CDR3 regions were amplified from the RNA transcripts. For the first round of RT-PCR on the TCR CDR3, the HTBI primer set was used together with the Qiagen OneStep RT-PCR kit. Libraries were constructed in a second round of multiplex PCR, after which size selection and purification were performed. The libraries were sequenced on an Illumina HiSeq2000 using paired-end 100 bp reads. On the study's bioinformatics: Raw data were processed with SOAPnuke, discarding reads with adapters, uncalled bases, mean Phred below 15, or no exact constant-primer or identifier match. High-quality paired reads were merged with COPE v1.2.5, and unique nucleotide sequences were defined as clonotypes. MiTCR v1.1 was used to align clonotypes to the IMGT TRBV, TRBD and TRBJ reference segments. The analysis was restricted to V-J combinations with a frequency above 0.0001, which together covered about 99% of the repertoires. The TCS score was defined as the ratio of F50 (clonal expansion) to E x V (chaos), calculated using BLOSUM62-based TCRdist between CDR3 peptides within each V-J. Welch's t-statistics and random forest reduced around 550 V-J features to roughly 13, which were used in a naive Bayes classifier (R e1071). The similarity between thyroid and blood repertoires was quantified using the Morisita-Horn index. TCRdb ran its own pipeline on the public reads, namely fastp trimming at Q25 and MiXCR clone calling, and kept in-frame beta chains. Every entry covers one CDR3 protein and lists the most common genes and DNA from its rows. These V and J calls derive from TCRdb rather than the authors' analysis. The table for this sample lists nearly 750,000 distinct CDR3 sequences; about a third of them were counted only once. Of the sample, around 30% is held by the ten largest clones.

CDR1 SQVTM and CDR2 ANQGSEA were looked up in the germline V gene. CDR3 length: 15 amino acids, cysteine to phenylalanine. The read is trimmed to its CDR3 DNA, 45 bases read in frame from base 1. The V end loses 4 bases and the J end loses 2 bases, and a stretch of 17 bases separates them. To note about this clonotype: This receptor's antigen is unknown. No much larger clonotype is one base removed from it; base qualities were not supplied.

Findings and caveats that apply to the study as a whole: A model built on a 13 V-J signature distinguished ophthalmopathy from stable hyperthyroidism, reaching around 87% sensitivity and about 81% specificity in cross-validation and 80%/75% in testing. Sample size was not statistically predetermined, and blinding of investigators to group allocation was not performed. During validation, the model predicted progression to ophthalmopathy a median of around 6 months ahead of onset, with around 71% sensitivity and 72% to 85% specificity. Most expanded thyroid clonotypes (frequency above 0.001) were also found in blood, which suggests that blood repertoires may mirror thyroid immune responses.

Stable Graves' hyperthyroidism was defined as no progression to ophthalmopathy during 18 months of follow-up. Hyperthyroidism patients were aged 18 to 65 years and newly diagnosed, with disease duration of less than 2 months. Exclusion was applied to patients with uncontrolled infections, other autoimmune diseases, pregnancy or lactation. Clinical symptoms, serum thyroxine and TRAb, thyroid ultrasound, and orbital computed tomography formed the basis for the diagnoses. PBMCs were separated from 7.5 to 10 ml of fresh peripheral blood using Ficoll-Paque density gradient centrifugation. Total RNA was extracted with Trizol reagent, and quality was checked on an Agilent 2100 Bioanalyzer.

The chain uses TRBV29-1 and TRBJ2-5, with TRBD2 tentatively as D gene (5 bases match). Source material: blood. The receptor was isolated from a middle-aged woman with Graves' hyperthyroidism. The DNA sequence is TGCAGCGTTGGCGACGGGGTAGATGAGCAAGAGACCCAGTACTTC. Its product reads: CSVGDGVDEQETQYF.